These 11 T cell receptor beta chains share one sample of origin, sequenced in a study of T-cell memory formation after mild COVID-19. TCRdb called the 5' RACE reads again in MiXCR, with one record for every CDR3 protein. The table has 55,000 to 75,000 distinct CDR3 sequences, about 27% seen once; the top ten hold roughly 47%. Source material: PBMCs or a T cell subset sorted from them (not recorded which). The receptors come from a man in his late teens or twenties who had mild COVID-19 (a few samples of this study predate the infection). Cell type and time point are not known.

The chain employs TRBV6-2 or TRBV6-3 and TRBJ2-7, with TRBD1 identical over 9 bases. The CDR3 extends over 14 amino acids. Per germline, CDR1 MNHEY and CDR2 SVGEGT. Unmatched junction bases numbered 4, after V lost 2 bases and J lost 5 bases. CDR3 sequence (DNA): TGTGCCAGCAGTTACGGGGGGACAGGGAACGAGCAGTACGTC. Amino acids: CASSYGGTGNEQYV.

V gene TRBV7-2 combines with J gene TRBJ2-3; 11 bases match TRBD2. J was trimmed by 4 bases and V by 1 base; bases with no gene match: 1. Germline CDR1 and CDR2: SGHTA and FQGNSA. CDR3 length equals 15 residues. The CDR3 DNA reads TGTGCCAGCAGCTTAGTAGCGGGGGGGCCAGATACGCAGTATTTT. This translates into CASSLVAGGPDTQYF.

In its sample, this clonotype was seen a few times. The chain has TRBV7-9 and TRBJ2-7, with 8 nucleotides matching TRBD1. Unmatched junction bases numbered 7, after V lost 5 bases and J lost 4 bases. CDR3 length: 14 residues. Germline V gene lookup returns CDR1 SEHNR and CDR2 FQNEAQ (reference sequence). This CDR3 reads CASSGPDRAYEQYF. The CDR3 nucleotides are TGTGCCAGCAGCGGCCCGGACAGGGCATACGAGCAGTACTTC.

The chain combines TRBV29-1 with TRBJ2-2; TRBD1 aligns across 10 bases. This CDR3 contains 14 residues. CDR1 SQVTM and CDR2 ANQGSEA come from the germline V gene. The junction had 4 bases not matched to a gene; V was cut back by 4 bases and J by 5 bases. CDR3 nucleotides: TGCAGCGTTGGAGGACAGGGGGTTACCGGGGAGCTGTTTTTT. Its translation: CSVGGQGVTGELFF.

Here the CDR3 DNA reads TGTGCCAGCAGCATGGACCCTTTTTACGAGCAGTACGTC. The encoded protein is CASSMDPFYEQYV. The gene calls are TRBV11-2 and TRBJ2-7; no definite D call. Germline V gene sequence: CDR1 SGHAT, CDR2 FQNNGV. Trimming pared 5 bases from V and 4 bases from J, leaving 12 bases between. This CDR3 has 13 residues.

This clonotype showed up just a few times. The gene calls are TRBV11-2 and TRBJ2-7; the D gene is possibly TRBD2 (5 bases). This CDR3 region has 13 residues. Per the germline V gene, CDR1 is SGHAT and CDR2 is FQNNGV. V was pared by 1 base and J by 5 bases, with 9 bases between. CDR3 nucleotide sequence: TGTGCCAGCAGCTTAGGCCCCGGGGACGAGCAGTACTTC. As protein: CASSLGPGDEQYF.

This clonotype was observed a few times. The chain recombines TRBV24-1 with TRBJ1-1; TRBD1 might be the D (5 bases). V was shortened by 2 bases and J by 2 bases, with 8 bases between the two germline ends. Germline CDR1 KGHDR, CDR2 SFDVKD. The CDR3 extends over 14 amino acids. CDR3 coding DNA: TGTGCCACCAGTGATTCCGGGACCAACACTGAAGCTTTCTTT. Translation gives CATSDSGTNTEAFF.

The chain links TRBV2 to TRBJ2-3; no definite D call. The CDR3 is 12 amino acids. The V gene lost 0 bases and the J gene lost 4 bases, with 2 bases spanning the gap. Germline CDR1 and CDR2: SNHLY and FYNNEI. The DNA for the CDR3 is TGTGCCAGCAGTGAAGCCCCAGATACGCAGTATTTT. Translation gives CASSEAPDTQYF.

The chain carries TRBV5-5 and TRBJ1-5; D ambiguous. Germline values: CDR1 SGHKS, CDR2 YYEKEE (reference sequence). V was cut by 4 bases and J by 1 base, with 15 bases left in between. This CDR3 has 16 residues. The CDR3 loop is CASSPLPVESNQPQHF. The CDR3 nucleotides read TGTGCCAGCAGCCCCCTCCCGGTCGAGAGCAATCAGCCCCAGCATTTT.

CDR3 nucleotides: TGTGCCAGCAGCTTAAGGACAGTGAGTTATGGCTACACCTTC. Translating gives CASSLRTVSYGYTF. The chain combines TRBV7-9 with TRBJ1-2; the D gene is possibly TRBD1 (6 bases). The CDR3 runs 14 residues. CDR1 and CDR2 from the germline V gene are SEHNR and FQNEAQ (reference sequence). Trimming shortened V by 2 bases and J by 5 bases, and 12 bases separated the two germline ends.

The genes are TRBV9 and TRBJ1-1; D possibly corresponds to TRBD1 (5 bases). CDR3 size: 12 residues. Germline V CDR1 and CDR2: SGDLS, YYNGEE. V was trimmed by 3 bases and J by 7 bases, leaving 10 bases between them. The CDR3 nucleotides read TGTGCCAGCAGCGGAGACAGAAATGAAGCTTTCTTT. As protein: CASSGDRNEAFF.